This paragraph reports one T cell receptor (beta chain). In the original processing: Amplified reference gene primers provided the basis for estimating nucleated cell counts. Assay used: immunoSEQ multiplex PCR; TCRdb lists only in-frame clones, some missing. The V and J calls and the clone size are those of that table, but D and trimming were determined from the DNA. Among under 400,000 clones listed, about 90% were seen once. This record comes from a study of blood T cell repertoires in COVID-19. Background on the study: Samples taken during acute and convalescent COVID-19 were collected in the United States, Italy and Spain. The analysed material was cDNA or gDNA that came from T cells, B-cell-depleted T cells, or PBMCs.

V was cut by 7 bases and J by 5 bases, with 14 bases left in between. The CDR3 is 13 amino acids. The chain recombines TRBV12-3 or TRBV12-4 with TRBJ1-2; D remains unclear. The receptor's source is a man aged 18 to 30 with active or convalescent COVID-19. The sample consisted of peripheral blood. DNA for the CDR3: TGTGCCAGCAACGAGCGGCCGGGATATGGCTACACCTTC. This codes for CASNERPGYGYTF.